Below, one TCR beta chain is given with its context. This sample was taken from a study of T cell changes during pregnancy in multiple sclerosis. V shed 5 bases and J shed 4 bases, with 15 bases lying between them. The CDR3 totals 15 residues. CDR1 and CDR2 from the germline V gene are MNHNY and SVGAGI (reference sequence). The protocol was immunoSEQ multiplex PCR, while the TCRdb copy is restricted to in-frame clones and leaves out a portion. The sample contains tens of thousands of clones, 80% to 95% of which appear only once. The sequence derives from a female donor in good health, enrolled as a control in a pregnancy study. This chain joins TRBV6-6 and TRBJ1-5, with D hard to call. Specimen: peripheral blood, collected in the first trimester of pregnancy. In DNA, the CDR3 is TGTGCCAGCAGTCCTCTCAGGACTGAGAATCAGCCCCAGCATTTT. It yields the protein CASSPLRTENQPQHF.